The 5 T cell receptor beta chains below all came from one sample that was sequenced in a study of blood T cell repertoires in COVID-19. Measured with immunoSEQ multiplex PCR; TCRdb has only the in-frame clones, and not every one. The data contain about 270,000 clones, 80% to 90% of them seen just once; the ten biggest clones take up 9.5% to 15%. The source material was peripheral blood. These receptors were collected from a woman aged 25-40 years with COVID-19, enrolled during active disease.

The chain is built from TRBV11-3 and TRBJ1-1; weak D call: TRBD1 (6 bases). The CDR3 totals 12 residues. Looked up from germline, CDR1 is SGHNT and CDR2 is YENEEA. Trimming took 8 bases from V and 1 from J, leaving 8 bases between them. The CDR3 spells CASRGGNTEAFF. CDR3 nucleotides: TGTGCCAGCCGAGGGGGGAACACTGAAGCTTTCTTT. Based on the CDR3 plus reference TRBV11-3 and TRBJ1-1, the full variable domain is EAGVVQSPRYKIIEKKQPVAFWCNPISGHNTLYWYLQNLGQGPELLIRYENEEAVDDSQLPKDRFSAERLKGVDSTLKIQPAELGDSAVYLCASRGGNTEAFFGQGTRLTVV.

V is TRBV7-6 and J is TRBJ1-5, with TRBD1 matching over 7 bases. J was trimmed by 2 bases and V by 7 bases; bases with no gene match: 11. CDR1 and CDR2 (germline): SGHVS, FNYEAQ. This CDR3 has 16 amino acids. CDR3 DNA sequence: TGTGCCAGCACTCCGGGACAGAAAAGGGGCAATCAGCCCCAGCATTTT. It translates to CASTPGQKRGNQPQHF. Supplemented by reference TRBV7-6 and TRBJ1-5, the full variable domain reads GAGVSQSPRYKVTKRGQDVALRCDPISGHVSLYWYRQALGQGPEFLTYFNYEAQQDKSGLPNDRFSAERPEGSISTLTIQRTEQRDSAMYRCASTPGQKRGNQPQHFGDGTRLSIL.

The rearrangement links TRBV4-1 to TRBJ1-6, with TRBD1 as a possible D gene (5 bases). Trimming removed 2 bases at V and 7 bases at J, with 9 bases between. This CDR3 region has 14 residues. Germline V CDR1 and CDR2: MGHRA, YSYEKL. The CDR3 nucleotides read TGCGCCAGCAGCCAACCCAGGGAAAATTCACCCCTCCACTTT. This translates into CASSQPRENSPLHF.

Details on this clone: The sample contains more than one DNA sequence encoding this CDR3. This chain uses TRBV9 with TRBJ2-3, with 7 bases matching TRBD2. V trimming: 0 bases; J trimming: 1 base; junction bases outside the gene matches: 2. The CDR3 totals 15 residues. Germline lookup yields CDR1 SGDLS and CDR2 YYNGEE. The CDR3 sequence: CASSVGAGGTDTQYF. The CDR3 DNA reads as TGTGCCAGCAGCGTAGGTGCGGGGGGCACAGATACGCAGTATTTT.

This clone was seen only once. The V call is TRBV30, the J call TRBJ2-4; 7 bases match TRBD1. V lost 6 bases, J lost 4 bases, and 9 bases stayed unmatched. This CDR3 is 14 amino acids long. Germline CDR1 GTSNPN, CDR2 SVGIG (reference sequence). For the CDR3, the DNA is TGTGCCTGCTCAGATCTGGGACAGAAAAACATTCAGTACTTC. Encoded protein: CACSDLGQKNIQYF. Supplemented by reference TRBV30 and TRBJ2-4, the full variable domain reads SQTIHQWPATLVQPVGSPLSLECTVEGTSNPNLYWYRQAAGRGLQLLFYSVGIGQISSEVPQNLSASRPQDRQFILSSKKLLLSDSGFYLCACSDLGQKNIQYFGAGTRLSVL.